This T cell receptor (beta chain) came from a study of T cells in Graves' hyperthyroidism and ophthalmopathy. Template material for amplifying TCR beta CDR3 regions consisted of RNA transcripts. When the TCR CDR3 underwent first-round RT-PCR, the HTBI primer set was used. MiXCR, applied by TCRdb to the multiplex PCR reads, yields one record per CDR3 protein. The table lists some 600,000 distinct CDR3 sequences, approximately 15% of them singletons. Overall study findings and caveats: Blood also showed most of the thyroid clonotypes that were expanded above 0.001. By a 13 V-J model, ophthalmopathy was set apart from stable hyperthyroidism.

There are 14 residues in the CDR3. Trimming pared 4 bases from V and 0 bases from J, leaving 10 bases between. Germline CDR1 SGDLS, CDR2 YYNGEE. Uncontrolled infection, other autoimmune disease, pregnancy and lactation each barred patients from inclusion. Blood was obtained at the first hyperthyroidism diagnosis, which preceded any ophthalmopathy symptoms. There are many counts of this clonotype. No antigen is known for it. The receptor's source is a woman aged 25 to 39 with Graves' hyperthyroidism that later progressed to Graves' ophthalmopathy. The sample was blood. V and J are TRBV9 and TRBJ1-1; no reliable D call. This chain's CDR3 is CASSPSSMNTEAFF. The CDR3 DNA is TGTGCCAGCAGCCCCTCATCCATGAACACTGAAGCTTTCTTT.